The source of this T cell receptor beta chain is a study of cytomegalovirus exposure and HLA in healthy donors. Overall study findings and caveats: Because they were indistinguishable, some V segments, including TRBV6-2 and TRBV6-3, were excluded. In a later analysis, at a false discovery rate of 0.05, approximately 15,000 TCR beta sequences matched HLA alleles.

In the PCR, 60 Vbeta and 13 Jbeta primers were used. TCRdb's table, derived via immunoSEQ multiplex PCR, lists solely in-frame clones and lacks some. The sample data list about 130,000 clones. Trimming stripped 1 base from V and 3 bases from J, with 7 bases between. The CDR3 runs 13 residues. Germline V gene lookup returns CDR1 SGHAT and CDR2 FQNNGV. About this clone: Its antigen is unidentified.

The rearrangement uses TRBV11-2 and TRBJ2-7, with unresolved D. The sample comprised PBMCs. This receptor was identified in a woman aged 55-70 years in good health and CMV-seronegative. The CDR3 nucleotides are TGTGCCAGCAGCTTAGGCGAAGACTACGAGCAGTACTTC. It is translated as CASSLGEDYEQYF.